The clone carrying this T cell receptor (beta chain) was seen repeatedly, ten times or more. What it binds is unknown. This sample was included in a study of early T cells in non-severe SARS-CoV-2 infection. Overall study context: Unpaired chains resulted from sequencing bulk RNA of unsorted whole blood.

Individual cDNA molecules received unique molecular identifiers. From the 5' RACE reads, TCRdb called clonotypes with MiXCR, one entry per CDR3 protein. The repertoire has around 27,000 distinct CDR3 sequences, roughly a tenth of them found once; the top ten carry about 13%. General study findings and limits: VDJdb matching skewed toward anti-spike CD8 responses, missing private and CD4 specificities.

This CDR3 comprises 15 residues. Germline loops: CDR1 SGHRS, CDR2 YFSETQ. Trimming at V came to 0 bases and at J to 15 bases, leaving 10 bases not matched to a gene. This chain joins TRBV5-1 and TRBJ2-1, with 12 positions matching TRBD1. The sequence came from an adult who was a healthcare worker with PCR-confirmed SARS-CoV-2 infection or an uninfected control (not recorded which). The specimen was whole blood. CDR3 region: CASSLAEVGTGGPFF. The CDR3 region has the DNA TGCGCCAGCAGCTTGGCCGAAGTCGGGACAGGGGGCCCGTTCTTC.